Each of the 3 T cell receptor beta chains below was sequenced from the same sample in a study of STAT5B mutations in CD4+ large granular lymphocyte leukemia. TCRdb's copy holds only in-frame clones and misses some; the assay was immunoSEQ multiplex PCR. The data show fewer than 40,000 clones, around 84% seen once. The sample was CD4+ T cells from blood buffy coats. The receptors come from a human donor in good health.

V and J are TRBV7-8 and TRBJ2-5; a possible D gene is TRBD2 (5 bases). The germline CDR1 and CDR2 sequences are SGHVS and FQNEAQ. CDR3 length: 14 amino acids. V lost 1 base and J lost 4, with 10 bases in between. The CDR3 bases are TGTGCCAGCAGCTTAGTAGCGCAGAGAGAGACCCAGTACTTC. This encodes CASSLVAQRETQYF.

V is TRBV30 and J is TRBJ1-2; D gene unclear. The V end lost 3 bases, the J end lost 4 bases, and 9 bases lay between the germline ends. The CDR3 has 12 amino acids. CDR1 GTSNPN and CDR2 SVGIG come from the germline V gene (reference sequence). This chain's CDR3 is CAWSGFGYGYTF. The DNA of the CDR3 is TGTGCCTGGAGCGGGTTTGGCTATGGCTACACCTTC.

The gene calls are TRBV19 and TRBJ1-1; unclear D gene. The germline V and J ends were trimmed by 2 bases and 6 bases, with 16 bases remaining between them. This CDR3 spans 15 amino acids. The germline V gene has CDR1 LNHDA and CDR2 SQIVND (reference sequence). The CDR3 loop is CASSITSRHVAEAFF. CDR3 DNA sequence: TGTGCCAGTAGTATAACATCCCGACATGTCGCTGAAGCTTTCTTT.